These 3 T cell receptor beta chains were sequenced from one sample in a study of blood T cell repertoires in COVID-19. The method was immunoSEQ multiplex PCR; TCRdb's version includes in-frame clones alone and lacks a portion of them. The sample consists of some 120,000 clones, around 87% of them appearing once. Sequenced material: peripheral blood. All receptors derive from a woman aged 45-65 years with acute or convalescent COVID-19.

This clone was counted a single time. The chain combines TRBV2 with TRBJ2-5, with TRBD2 identical over 7 bases. CDR1 is SNHLY and CDR2 is FYNNEI in the germline V gene. With 4 bases clipped from V and 4 bases from J, the junction kept 9 bases outside the gene matches. There are 15 residues in the CDR3. The DNA of the CDR3 is TGTGCCAGCAGTGGCCTAGCGGTTCAGGGAGAGACCCAGTACTTC. Amino acids: CASSGLAVQGETQYF.

The V and J genes are TRBV9 and TRBJ2-7, with a possible D match to TRBD2 (5 bases). The V end was cut by 4 bases, the J end by 3 bases, with 11 bases between. This CDR3 has 13 amino acids. The germline V gene has CDR1 SGDLS and CDR2 YYNGEE. CDR3 amino acids: CASSPADDYEQYF. CDR3 coding DNA: TGTGCCAGCAGCCCAGCGGACGACTACGAGCAGTACTTC.

The chain links TRBV28 to TRBJ1-5; 7 bases are shared with TRBD1. The V and J ends lost 5 bases and 3 bases, in that order; junction bases with no gene match: 7. The CDR3 has 15 amino acids. CDR1 MDHEN and CDR2 SYDVKM come from the germline V gene. The CDR3 protein is CASSLRTGDNQPQHF. DNA of the CDR3: TGTGCCAGCAGTCTCCGCACAGGGGACAATCAGCCCCAGCATTTT.